The T cell receptor (beta chain) described here comes from a study of blood T cell repertoires in COVID-19. Background on the study: Some COVID-19 samples were acute and others convalescent; all came from the United States, Italy and Spain. T cells, B-cell-depleted T cells, or PBMCs supplied cDNA or gDNA.

The germline gives CDR1 SEHNR, CDR2 FQNEAQ (reference sequence). The CDR3 sequence is 14 residues long. V lost 5 bases and J lost 2, with 12 bases in between. Per the original methods: Estimated nucleated cell counts came from reference gene primer amplification. Clones were sequenced by immunoSEQ multiplex PCR, and TCRdb holds only the in-frame ones, with some missing. The V and J calls and the clone size are those of that table, but D and trimming were determined from the DNA. This sample has approximately 250,000 clones, with over 75% found just once. This clonotype was sampled from a human donor in a cohort sampled during active COVID-19. The chain links TRBV7-9 to TRBJ2-5; D is perhaps TRBD2 (6 bases). Material for sequencing was peripheral blood. Written as DNA, the CDR3 is TGTGCCAGCAGCGCCGGAGGGAGACAAGAGACCCAGTACTTC. Its protein product is CASSAGGRQETQYF.